These T cell receptor beta chains were read from a single sample in a study of blood T cell repertoires in COVID-19. TCRdb keeps only in-frame clones here, not all; method: immunoSEQ multiplex PCR. The sample contains tens of thousands of clones, approximately 82% of which appear only once. What was sequenced was peripheral blood. Receptors originate from a man older than 75 with acute or convalescent COVID-19. The CDR3 runs from the conserved cysteine through the conserved F or W. Clone sizes are given selectively: once, few, many, or a class where the clone is expanded.

cdr3_length: 13
clone_size: NA
v_call: TRBV6-5
j_call: TRBJ1-1
cdr3_aa: CASSLEMNTEAFF

cdr3_length: 18
clone_size: NA
v_call: TRBV9
j_call: TRBJ2-1
cdr3_aa: CASSVARGGALSYNEQFF

cdr3_length: 16
clone_size: NA
v_call: TRBV19
j_call: TRBJ1-1
cdr3_aa: CASSIRWTGGRTEAFF

cdr3_length: 13
clone_size: once
v_call: TRBV19
j_call: TRBJ1-1
cdr3_aa: CASSILVGTEAFF

cdr3_length: 15
clone_size: few
v_call: TRBV2
j_call: TRBJ1-5
cdr3_aa: CASTSGDSSNQPQHF

cdr3_length: 15
clone_size: NA
v_call: TRBV6-5
j_call: TRBJ1-1
cdr3_aa: CASKIVPGQRTEAFF

cdr3_length: 17
clone_size: NA
v_call: TRBV11-3
j_call: TRBJ2-1
cdr3_aa: CASSLGQTSGAANEQFF

cdr3_length: 15
clone_size: NA
v_call: TRBV28
j_call: TRBJ1-2
cdr3_aa: CASSLTGGQVGGYTF

cdr3_length: 16
clone_size: NA
v_call: TRBV18
j_call: TRBJ2-2
cdr3_aa: CASSKDRGTNTGELFF

cdr3_length: 13
clone_size: NA
v_call: TRBV12-3/TRBV12-4
j_call: TRBJ2-7
cdr3_aa: CASSSGQSYEQYF

cdr3_length: 14
clone_size: NA
v_call: TRBV4-1
j_call: TRBJ1-5
cdr3_aa: CASRATGINQPQHF

cdr3_length: 15
clone_size: few
v_call: TRBV14
j_call: TRBJ1-6
cdr3_aa: CASSQDLTGYSPLHF

cdr3_length: 15
clone_size: NA
v_call: TRBV5-1
j_call: TRBJ2-7
cdr3_aa: CASSLGTGGSSEQYF

cdr3_length: 15
clone_size: NA
v_call: TRBV15
j_call: TRBJ1-1
cdr3_aa: CATSRVDSMNTEAFF

cdr3_length: 16
clone_size: NA
v_call: TRBV2
j_call: TRBJ1-3
cdr3_aa: CASSGVGVATGNTIYF

cdr3_length: 15
clone_size: many
v_call: TRBV6-5
j_call: TRBJ2-3
cdr3_aa: CASRRGLAYTDTQYF

cdr3_length: 13
clone_size: NA
v_call: TRBV28
j_call: TRBJ1-1
cdr3_aa: CASSLRGDTEAFF